One and the same sample provided the 27 T cell receptor beta chains below, sequenced in a study of blood T cells in healthy people across ages. Sample-barcoded 5' priming and a J-beta primer mix drove a second PCR of roughly 7 to 11 cycles. TCRdb ran MiXCR on the 5' RACE reads and lists one entry per CDR3 protein. The sample comprises around 1,900,000 distinct CDR3 sequences, about 39% of which are singletons, and roughly 23% rests with the top ten. The sequenced sample consisted of blood. The receptor set was obtained from a human donor in good health.

In its sample, this clonotype was seen once. The chain joins TRBV6-2 or TRBV6-3 to TRBJ2-7; possibly TRBD2 for D (5 bases). Germline CDR1 reads MNHEY; CDR2 reads SVGEGT. CDR3 length: 13 residues. V was pared by 7 bases and J by 5 bases, with 15 bases between. This chain's CDR3 is CASNHGGSHEQYF. CDR3 coding DNA: TGTGCCAGCAACCATGGAGGATCCCACGAGCAGTACTTC.

CDR3 loop: CASARGTGDQYF. The CDR3 coding sequence is TGTGCCAGCGCCCGAGGGACCGGGGACCAGTACTTC. The chain employs TRBV6-6 and TRBJ2-5; D may correspond to TRBD1 or TRBD2 (5 bases each). CDR1 is MNHNY, CDR2 SVGAGI, per germline (reference sequence). CDR3 size: 12 residues. Trimming left V 8 bases short and J 10 bases short, with 17 bases between.

The chain has TRBV6-5 and TRBJ1-1; D gene ambiguous. CDR3 length equals 12 residues. Deletions cut 5 bases from V and 11 bases from J, with 15 bases between. CDR1 MNHEY and CDR2 SVGAGI come from the germline V gene. This chain's CDR3 is CASSPPQLRAFF. The CDR3 DNA reads TGTGCCAGCAGTCCCCCCCAGCTTCGGGCTTTCTTT.

This clonotype was seen a few times. The rearrangement uses TRBV12-3 or TRBV12-4 and TRBJ1-6; D is perhaps TRBD1 (6 bases). This CDR3 spans 14 amino acids. V was cut by 3 bases and J by 8 bases, with 11 bases left in between. The CDR3 here is CASSFQGLDSPLHF. DNA of the CDR3: TGTGCCAGCAGTTTTCAGGGGCTCGATTCACCCCTCCACTTT.

The chain carries TRBV7-9 and TRBJ1-2, with 9 bases matching TRBD1. J gave up 1 base and V 8 bases, and 14 bases lay outside the gene matches. Germline CDR1 reads SEHNR; CDR2 reads FQNEAQ (reference sequence). This CDR3 comprises 17 residues. DNA for the CDR3: TGTGCCAGCGATAGGGGCACAGGGGGCGAAAGTAACTATGGCTACACCTTC. Translating gives CASDRGTGGESNYGYTF.

This clonotype was detected a few times. V and J are TRBV29-1 and TRBJ1-1; D is possibly TRBD1 (5 bases). V lost 6 bases to trimming and J lost 1 base, with 12 bases between them. Germline lookup yields CDR1 SQVTM and CDR2 ANQGSEA. The CDR3 is 13 residues long. The DNA for the CDR3 is TGCAGCGTGGCGACAGACTGGAACACTGAAGCTTTCTTT. This translates into CSVATDWNTEAFF. Together with reference TRBV29-1 and TRBJ1-1, the CDR3 gives the full variable domain: SAVISQKPSRDICQRGTSLTIQCQVDSQVTMMFWYRQQPGQSLTLIATANQGSEATYESGFVIDKFPISRPNLTFSTLTVSNMSPEDSSIYLCSVATDWNTEAFFGQGTRLTVV.

The rearrangement uses TRBV10-3 and TRBJ2-7, with a weak D call TRBD2 (5 bases). CDR1 and CDR2 from the germline V gene are ENHRY and SYGVKD. The V end was cut by 7 bases, the J end by 6 bases, with 16 bases between. The CDR3 length is 13 residues. The CDR3 DNA reads TGTGCCATCAAGGGAGCTACCCGTACCGAGCAGTACTTC. As protein: CAIKGATRTEQYF.

There are a few counts of this clonotype. The V call is TRBV9, the J call TRBJ2-7, with D unclear. The length of the CDR3 is 15 residues. Germline CDR1 reads SGDLS; CDR2 reads YYNGEE. Trimming removed 0 bases from V and 5 bases from J, with 15 bases in between. CDR3 nucleotide sequence: TGTGCCAGCAGCGTAGGGGGTAGGGATTGGAACGAGCAGTACTTC. Protein product: CASSVGGRDWNEQYF.

This clonotype has just a few counts. The chain recombines TRBV20-1 with TRBJ2-7; 11 bases line up with TRBD2. The CDR3 loop spans 16 amino acids. Germline-derived CDR1 and CDR2 are DFQATT and SNEGSKA (reference sequence). Losses at the gene ends were 5 bases for V and 2 bases for J; bases not matched to a gene: 11. CDR3 residues: CSAFPRLAGYAYEQYF. CDR3 coding DNA: TGCAGTGCTTTCCCGAGACTAGCGGGGTACGCCTACGAGCAGTACTTC.

This clonotype was observed a few times. The chain carries TRBV5-1 and TRBJ1-2; unclear D gene. Germline V gene lookup returns CDR1 SGHRS and CDR2 YFSETQ. The CDR3 length is 14 residues. The V and J ends lost 4 bases and 7 bases respectively, with 17 bases between them. For the CDR3, the DNA is TGCGCCAGCAGCGAGGGAGGCCCCTGGTGTGGCTACACCTTC. It is translated as CASSEGGPWCGYTF.

The chain carries TRBV29-1 and TRBJ1-5; 9 positions match TRBD1. Per germline, CDR1 SQVTM and CDR2 ANQGSEA. V gave up 4 bases and J gave up 4 bases; unmatched junction bases: 5. The CDR3 has 14 amino acids. CDR3 region: CSVADRGGNQPQHF. In DNA, the CDR3 is TGCAGCGTTGCTGACAGGGGGGGAAATCAGCCCCAGCATTTT.

In its sample, this clonotype was seen a few times. This chain joins TRBV7-9 and TRBJ2-4; a possible D gene is TRBD2 (6 bases). Looked up from germline, CDR1 is SEHNR and CDR2 is FQNEAQ (reference sequence). The V end lost 4 bases, the J end lost 6 bases, and 13 bases lay between the germline ends. This CDR3 spans 14 amino acids. The CDR3 sequence: CASSSNGGANIQYF. The CDR3, as DNA: TGTGCCAGCAGCTCGAACGGGGGTGCAAACATTCAGTACTTC.

The chain joins TRBV12-3 or TRBV12-4 to TRBJ1-4; tentatively, D is TRBD1 (5 bases). Trimming took 7 bases from V and 4 from J, leaving 16 bases between them. CDR3 length: 15 amino acids. In DNA form, the CDR3 reads TGTGCCAGCACGCAATATCAGGGATATAATGAAAAACTGTTTTTT. Translation gives CASTQYQGYNEKLFF.

The chain has TRBV5-1 and TRBJ2-5; a possible D gene is TRBD1 (5 bases). Trimming cost V 0 bases and J 4 bases, with 10 bases left between them. There are 14 residues in the CDR3. The germline CDR1 and CDR2 sequences are SGHRS and YFSETQ. The CDR3 bases are TGCGCCAGCAGCTTGGTTGGGGCCCCAGAGACCCAGTACTTC. It yields the protein CASSLVGAPETQYF.

CDR3 DNA: TGCGCCAGCAGCCAAGATCATGAGGCGGACACTGAAGCTTTCTTT. This gives the protein CASSQDHEADTEAFF. This chain joins TRBV4-3 and TRBJ1-1, with D uncertain. The V end lost 0 bases, the J end lost 3 bases, and 11 bases lay between the germline ends. This CDR3 spans 15 amino acids. CDR1 and CDR2 from the germline V gene are LGHNA and YSLEER.

As regards this clonotype: A read error may produce the germline difference seen at one junction end. The V and J genes are TRBV7-7 and TRBJ2-5, with 8 bases identical to TRBD2. The CDR3 runs to 14 residues. From germline, CDR1 is SSHAT and CDR2 FNYEAQ (reference sequence). CDR3 sequence (DNA): TGTGCTAGCAGCCGGGGGGGCGTAGGGGAGACCCAGTACTTC. Translation gives CASSRGGVGETQYF.

The chain carries TRBV6-1 and TRBJ2-3, with TRBD1 identical over 7 bases. This CDR3 contains 16 residues. Germline CDR1 reads MNHNS; CDR2 reads SASEGT. J was trimmed by 0 bases and V by 5 bases; bases with no gene match: 8. CDR3 sequence (DNA): TGTGCCAGCAGTAGGGGGCCAGAGATTAGCACAGATACGCAGTATTTT. Encoded protein: CASSRGPEISTDTQYF.

With regard to this clonotype: A read error may be the cause here, since a much bigger clone is one base away. V and J are TRBV27 and TRBJ1-6; D gene ambiguous. Germline CDR1 reads MNHEY; CDR2 reads SMNVEV (reference sequence). The V end was cut by 4 bases, the J end by 7 bases, with 17 bases between. This CDR3 has 16 amino acids. CDR3 region: CASSSTTAPLNSPLHF. CDR3 in DNA: TGTGCCAGCAGTTCGACTACTGCTCCCTTGAATTCACCCCTCCACTTT.

This chain uses TRBV4-1 with TRBJ1-5; maybe TRBD1 (5 bases). Germline loops: CDR1 MGHRA, CDR2 YSYEKL. The CDR3 contains 16 residues. Trimming stripped 3 bases from V and 4 bases from J, with 16 bases between. The CDR3 sequence: CASSQVGAGRNQPQHF. The CDR3 DNA follows: TGCGCCAGCAGCCAGGTAGGGGCAGGCCGTAATCAGCCCCAGCATTTT.

This chain connects TRBV6-2 or TRBV6-3 to TRBJ2-7; D may be TRBD2 (5 bases). Germline values: CDR1 MNHEY, CDR2 SVGEGT. V lost 0 bases to trimming and J lost 0 bases, with 15 bases between them. The CDR3 totals 17 residues. In DNA form, the CDR3 reads TGTGCCAGCAGTTACTCGAGGTCGGACTCAAGCTCCTACGAGCAGTACTTC. Translated, it gives CASSYSRSDSSSYEQYF.

The rearrangement links TRBV15 to TRBJ2-3, with 10 nucleotides matching TRBD2. The CDR3 covers 18 residues. With V trimmed by 3 bases and J by 3 bases, 12 bases remained unmatched. Germline lookup yields CDR1 LNHNV and CDR2 YYDKDF (reference sequence). CDR3 nucleotides: TGTGCCACCAGCAGGACCTCTCAAGCGGGGGGGCGAACAGATACGCAGTATTTT. Its protein product is CATSRTSQAGGRTDTQYF.

The chain couples TRBV5-1 to TRBJ2-7, with D possibly being TRBD1 (5 bases). The CDR3 sequence is 15 residues long. V was cut by 0 bases and J by 0 bases, with 10 bases left in between. CDR1 is SGHRS, CDR2 YFSETQ, per germline. The CDR3 is CASSLEGVPSYEQYF. CDR3 nucleotides: TGCGCCAGCAGCTTGGAAGGGGTACCCTCCTACGAGCAGTACTTC.

J is TRBJ2-4 and V is TRBV28; D perhaps matches TRBD2 (6 bases). CDR3 size: 14 residues. Germline V gene data show CDR1 as MDHEN and CDR2 as SYDVKM. Trimming left V 7 bases short and J 5 bases short, with 15 bases between. CDR3 coding DNA: TGTGCCAGCATTTCCGGGGGTAATCAAAACATTCAGTACTTC. Translation gives CASISGGNQNIQYF.

This clonotype has just a few counts. The chain couples TRBV27 to TRBJ2-7; 10 bases agree with TRBD2. After removal of 9 bases from V and 2 bases from J, the junction contained 4 bases not matched to a gene. In germline, CDR1 is MNHEY, CDR2 SMNVEV (reference sequence). The CDR3 is 13 residues long. The CDR3 nucleotides are TGTGCCAGTAGCGGGGGGCCTGCCTACGAGCAGTACTTC. Its protein is CASSGGPAYEQYF.

The rearrangement uses TRBV14 and TRBJ2-3; 7 positions agree with TRBD1. Germline CDR1 reads SGHDN; CDR2 reads FVKESK. The CDR3 sequence is 14 residues long. The junction had 5 bases not matched to a gene; V was cut back by 2 bases and J by 6 bases. CDR3 protein: CASSQRQGWDTQYF. The CDR3 DNA reads as TGTGCCAGCAGCCAACGACAGGGTTGGGATACGCAGTATTTT.

V gene TRBV12-1 combines with J gene TRBJ2-2. TRBV12-1 is noted as a pseudogene. The CDR3 covers 13 residues. The CDR3 DNA reads TGTGCCAGCAGCTTTGACGGCGCCGGGGAGCTGTTTTTT. Translation: CASSFDGAGELFF.

This rearrangement joins TRBV6-6 to TRBJ1-5; 9 bases map to TRBD1. CDR3 size: 17 residues. Germline V gene sequence: CDR1 MNHNY, CDR2 SVGAGI (reference sequence). V lost 6 bases to trimming and J lost 3 bases; unmatched junction nucleotides: 12. The CDR3: CASSRGGGQGSNQPQHF. In DNA form, the CDR3 reads TGTGCCAGCAGCCGGGGGGGGGGACAGGGATCCAATCAGCCCCAGCATTTT.